Listed below are T cell receptor beta chains from one sample, sequenced in a study of CD8 T cells in ankylosing spondylitis. TCRdb processed the 5' RACE reads anew with MiXCR; each CDR3 protein has one entry. The sample has approximately 500,000 distinct CDR3 sequences, about 13% seen once. Sequencing used blood, either unsorted or a sorted T cell fraction (not recorded which). The receptors originated from a male donor with ankylosing spondylitis. The CDR3 runs from the conserved cysteine through the conserved F or W. The order of the fields is clone size, D gene, V gene, J gene, CDR3 protein, CDR3 DNA. A D gene is named only where the DNA matches it firmly. The size field is filled for only some rows; it gives once, few, many or a size class.

size: many; D: NA; V: TRBV25-1; J: TRBJ2-7; CDR3: CASSEWREVDEQYF; DNA: TGTGCCAGCAGTGAATGGAGGGAAGTGGACGAGCAGTACTTC
size: few; D: NA; V: TRBV7-9; J: TRBJ2-7; CDR3: CASSRKGGWYEQYF; DNA: TGTGCCAGCAGCCGAAAAGGCGGTTGGTACGAGCAGTACTTC
size: few; D: NA; V: TRBV27; J: TRBJ2-1; CDR3: CAVGRNEQFF; DNA: TGTGCCGTTGGTCGCAATGAGCAGTTCTTC
size: NA; D: NA; V: TRBV9; J: TRBJ1-2; CDR3: CASSVDGGGETYTF; DNA: TGTGCCAGCAGCGTAGACGGGGGAGGGGAGACCTACACCTTC
size: NA; D: TRBD1; V: TRBV20-1; J: TRBJ2-1; CDR3: CCARDPRGPGNEQFF; DNA: TGCTGTGCTAGAGATCCCAGGGGGCCGGGCAATGAGCAGTTCTTC
size: few; D: NA; V: TRBV11-2; J: TRBJ2-7; CDR3: CASSLDRPPGEQYF; DNA: TGTGCCAGCAGCTTAGATCGTCCTCCGGGCGAGCAGTACTTC
size: NA; D: NA; V: TRBV6-2/TRBV6-3; J: TRBJ1-1; CDR3: CASSYSWAASAFF; DNA: TGTGCCAGCAGTTACTCGTGGGCGGCTTCGGCTTTCTTT
size: many; D: TRBD1; V: TRBV7-2; J: TRBJ2-2; CDR3: CASSSPTGGSGSGELFF; DNA: TGTGCCAGCAGCTCTCCGACAGGGGGCAGCGGCTCCGGGGAGCTGTTTTTT
size: NA; D: NA; V: TRBV7-2; J: TRBJ1-1; CDR3: CASSWGGNEAFF; DNA: TGTGCCAGCAGCTGGGGGGGGAATGAAGCTTTCTTT
size: many; D: NA; V: TRBV7-2; J: TRBJ1-5; CDR3: CASSLRQGNQPQHF; DNA: TGTGCCAGCAGTTTGCGGCAGGGGAATCAGCCCCAGCATTTT
size: NA; D: NA; V: TRBV29-1; J: TRBJ1-2; CDR3: CSVSGYTF; DNA: TGCAGCGTATCTGGCTACACCTTC
size: few; D: TRBD2; V: TRBV7-2; J: TRBJ2-1; CDR3: CASSSLAGVGNEQFF; DNA: TGTGCCAGCAGCTCTCTAGCGGGAGTCGGTAATGAGCAGTTCTTC
size: NA; D: NA; V: TRBV7-2; J: TRBJ2-1; CDR3: CAVSYEQFF; DNA: TGTGCCGTCTCATATGAGCAGTTCTTC
size: few; D: NA; V: TRBV3-1; J: TRBJ2-2; CDR3: CASSQEPGRTGELFF; DNA: TGTGCCAGCAGCCAAGAACCAGGGCGAACCGGGGAGCTGTTTTTT
size: NA; D: TRBD1; V: TRBV29-1; J: TRBJ2-7; CDR3: CSVEDQDRGVNEQYF; DNA: TGCAGCGTTGAAGATCAGGACAGGGGAGTAAATGAGCAGTACTTC
size: NA; D: NA; V: TRBV20-1; J: TRBJ2-1; CDR3: CSARVTSSGEFF; DNA: TGCAGTGCTAGAGTGACTAGTTCTGGGGAGTTCTTC
size: few; D: NA; V: TRBV7-9; J: TRBJ1-4; CDR3: CASSLGTETEKLFF; DNA: TGTGCCAGCAGCCTGGGAACCGAGACCGAAAAACTGTTTTTT
size: few; D: TRBD2; V: TRBV2; J: TRBJ2-3; CDR3: CASRGTSGGGTDTQYF; DNA: TGTGCCAGCAGGGGGACTAGCGGGGGCGGCACAGATACGCAGTATTTT
size: many; D: NA; V: TRBV12-3/TRBV12-4; J: TRBJ2-1; CDR3: CASSRNTKKNNEQFF; DNA: TGTGCCAGCAGCCGAAACACGAAAAAAAACAATGAGCAGTTCTTC
size: NA; D: TRBD1; V: TRBV29-1; J: TRBJ1-2; CDR3: CSVRGTAGGYGYTF; DNA: TGCAGCGTCCGAGGGACAGCTGGGGGCTATGGCTACACCTTC
size: NA; D: TRBD2; V: TRBV7-2; J: TRBJ2-6; CDR3: CASSSGLASGANVLTF; DNA: TGTGCCAGCAGCTCGGGACTAGCGTCGGGGGCCAACGTCCTGACTTTC
size: NA; D: NA; V: TRBV11-2; J: TRBJ1-3; CDR3: CASSPPAGRNTIYF; DNA: TGTGCCAGCAGCCCCCCGGCAGGGAGAAACACCATATATTTT
size: few; D: TRBD2; V: TRBV7-8; J: TRBJ2-1; CDR3: CASSPGGAPGANEQFF; DNA: TGTGCCAGCAGCCCGGGGGGGGCACCCGGGGCCAATGAGCAGTTCTTC
size: NA; D: NA; V: TRBV4-1; J: TRBJ2-2; CDR3: CASPSSGPPWGELFF; DNA: TGCGCCAGCCCCTCGTCAGGGCCACCCTGGGGGGAGCTGTTTTTT
size: few; D: TRBD1; V: TRBV5-1; J: TRBJ2-3; CDR3: CASSSTGGADTQYF; DNA: TGCGCCAGCAGCTCGACAGGGGGCGCAGATACGCAGTATTTT
size: few; D: NA; V: TRBV7-6; J: TRBJ2-1; CDR3: CASSLFTAPGNEQFF; DNA: TGTGCCAGCAGCCTGTTTACGGCCCCGGGGAATGAGCAGTTCTTC
size: NA; D: TRBD1; V: TRBV19; J: TRBJ1-1; CDR3: CASMGQGATEAFF; DNA: TGTGCCAGTATGGGACAGGGGGCGACTGAAGCTTTCTTT
size: many; D: NA; V: TRBV5-1; J: TRBJ2-2; CDR3: CASSPSNTGELFF; DNA: TGCGCCAGCAGCCCTTCGAACACCGGGGAGCTGTTTTTT
size: few; D: NA; V: TRBV11-2; J: TRBJ2-7; CDR3: CASTLSGSSYEQYF; DNA: TGTGCCAGCACCCTATCAGGGAGCTCCTACGAGCAGTACTTC
size: NA; D: NA; V: TRBV10-3; J: TRBJ2-5; CDR3: CAISAGPGLQETQYF; DNA: TGTGCCATCAGTGCCGGTCCAGGCCTGCAAGAGACCCAGTACTTC
size: NA; D: NA; V: TRBV4-2; J: TRBJ2-3; CDR3: CASSPTFSASTDTQYF; DNA: TGTGCCAGCAGCCCTACTTTCAGCGCAAGCACAGATACGCAGTATTTT
size: NA; D: TRBD1; V: TRBV10-3; J: TRBJ1-1; CDR3: CAIRDREHNTEAFF; DNA: TGTGCCATCAGGGACAGGGAACACAACACTGAAGCTTTCTTT
size: few; D: TRBD1; V: TRBV5-4; J: TRBJ1-2; CDR3: CASSQDRGRGGYTF; DNA: TGTGCCAGCAGCCAGGACAGGGGGCGCGGAGGCTACACCTTC
size: NA; D: NA; V: TRBV11-2; J: TRBJ1-3; CDR3: CASSLDRPGSSGNTIYF; DNA: TGTGCCAGCAGCTTAGATCGTCCAGGTAGCTCTGGAAACACCATATATTTT
size: many; D: TRBD1; V: TRBV11-2; J: TRBJ2-7; CDR3: CASSLFWSGQGDEQYF; DNA: TGTGCCAGCAGCTTATTCTGGAGTGGACAGGGGGACGAGCAGTACTTC
size: many; D: NA; V: TRBV12-3/TRBV12-4; J: TRBJ1-3; CDR3: CASSLWTSGNTIYF; DNA: TGTGCCAGCAGTTTGTGGACGTCTGGAAACACCATATATTTT
size: NA; D: NA; V: TRBV5-5; J: TRBJ2-7; CDR3: CASSPTAGGEYEQYF; DNA: TGTGCCAGCAGCCCGACGGCAGGTGGGGAGTACGAGCAGTACTTC
size: many; D: NA; V: TRBV14; J: TRBJ1-1; CDR3: CASSQERKKAFF; DNA: TGTGCCAGCAGCCAAGAGAGGAAGAAAGCTTTCTTT
size: few; D: TRBD2; V: TRBV18; J: TRBJ2-7; CDR3: CASSPISGGSSYEQYF; DNA: TGTGCCAGCTCACCGATCAGCGGGGGTAGCTCCTACGAGCAGTACTTC
size: NA; D: TRBD2; V: TRBV4-1; J: TRBJ2-5; CDR3: CASSQDMGLAGETQYF; DNA: TGCGCCAGCAGCCAAGATATGGGACTAGCGGGCGAGACCCAGTACTTC
size: NA; D: NA; V: TRBV3-1; J: TRBJ2-3; CDR3: CASSQKTTDTQYF; DNA: TGTGCCAGCAGCCAAAAAACCACAGATACGCAGTATTTT
size: NA; D: TRBD1; V: TRBV6-5; J: TRBJ1-2; CDR3: CASSYKDRGPYGYTF; DNA: TGTGCCAGCAGTTATAAAGACAGGGGACCATATGGCTACACCTTC
size: NA; D: NA; V: TRBV11-1; J: TRBJ2-1; CDR3: CASSSDPNNEQFF; DNA: TGTGCCAGCAGCTCGGACCCAAACAATGAGCAGTTCTTC